The next 19 T cell receptor beta chains were all read from a single sample in a study of Ad26.COV2.S vaccination and SARS-CoV-2 variants. Clones were read by immunoSEQ multiplex PCR, and TCRdb kept only the in-frame ones, dropping some. Of around 350,000 clones detected, about 92% appear once; the ten largest clones hold 3.9%. This sample comprised peripheral blood, obtained after recovery from COVID-19. The receptors shown here come from a human donor who had recovered from COVID-19.

The chain has TRBV20-1 and TRBJ1-1; D possibly corresponds to TRBD1 (6 bases). Per the germline V gene, CDR1 is DFQATT and CDR2 is SNEGSKA (reference sequence). Trimming shortened V by 3 bases and J by 5 bases, and 10 bases separated the two germline ends. The CDR3 is made up of 12 amino acids. CDR3 in DNA: TGCAGTGCTAGTATAGGGGGGACTGAAGCTTTCTTT. It encodes CSASIGGTEAFF.

The chain employs TRBV5-1 and TRBJ1-1; D unclear. The CDR3 is made up of 14 amino acids. Between the trimmed V and J ends, which lost 1 base and 1 base, there was a span of 8 bases. The V gene's germline CDR1 is SGHRS and CDR2 YFSETQ. The CDR3 is CASSLTRANTEAFF. CDR3 DNA sequence: TGCGCCAGCAGCTTGACCAGAGCGAACACTGAAGCTTTCTTT.

This clone occurred a few times. The chain recombines TRBV7-9 with TRBJ2-7; D is uncertain. V lost 7 bases and J 2 bases, leaving 24 bases between the germline ends. CDR3 length equals 17 residues. Per germline, CDR1 SEHNR and CDR2 FQNEAQ (reference sequence). The DNA of the CDR3 is TGTGCCAGCATCGTCCCCCGGTCGACCGCGCCAGCCTACGAGCAGTACTTC. The encoded protein is CASIVPRSTAPAYEQYF.

V usage is TRBV5-4 and J usage is TRBJ1-1; D gene ambiguous. Germline loops: CDR1 SGHNT, CDR2 YYREEE (reference sequence). The CDR3 length is 18 residues. V lost 0 bases, J lost 0 bases, and 18 bases lay in between. The CDR3 DNA reads as TGTGCCAGCAGCTTGGATTCGACGGGAGGATACATGAACACTGAAGCTTTCTTT. The encoded protein is CASSLDSTGGYMNTEAFF.

The chain combines TRBV19 with TRBJ2-2; 11 nucleotides agree with TRBD1. Per the germline V gene, CDR1 is LNHDA and CDR2 is SQIVND (reference sequence). The CDR3 runs to 15 residues. Unmatched junction bases numbered 5, after V lost 4 bases and J lost 7 bases. The DNA of the CDR3 is TGTGCCAGTAGTACGGGGACAGGGGGGTTCGGGGAGCTGTTTTTT. This gives the protein CASSTGTGGFGELFF.

V gene TRBV29-1 combines with J gene TRBJ1-4; D is unclear. V was pared by 7 bases and J by 0 bases, with 15 bases between. The CDR3 consists of 15 residues. Looked up from germline, CDR1 is SQVTM and CDR2 is ANQGSEA. The CDR3, as DNA: TGCAGCGGTCAAGTCAGAGGGTCAACTAATGAAAAACTGTTTTTT. Translation: CSGQVRGSTNEKLFF.

This chain joins TRBV6-2 or TRBV6-3 and TRBJ2-7, with D hard to call. V was clipped by 5 bases and J by 2 bases, with 7 bases between them. Germline loops: CDR1 MNHEY, CDR2 SVGEGT. This CDR3 has 12 residues. The CDR3 nucleotides read TGTGCCAGCAGTGGGCAGACCTACGAGCAGTACTTC. It yields the protein CASSGQTYEQYF.

This clone has just one count. The chain joins TRBV4-1 to TRBJ2-3; TRBD2 matches 9 bases. This CDR3 region has 16 residues. The trim removed 1 base at V and 2 bases at J, leaving 4 bases unmatched. CDR1 and CDR2 (germline): MGHRA, YSYEKL. The CDR3 protein is CASSQVSSGVTDTQYF. CDR3 coding DNA: TGCGCCAGCAGCCAAGTCTCTAGCGGGGTCACAGATACGCAGTATTTT.

The J gene is TRBJ1-1, the V gene TRBV2; 7 positions agree with TRBD1. The CDR3 sequence is 13 residues long. Germline trimming cut 6 bases from V and 3 bases from J; bases unmatched to any gene: 4. From germline, CDR1 is SNHLY and CDR2 FYNNEI. The CDR3 sequence: CASSRQGDTEAFF. In DNA, the CDR3 is TGTGCCAGCAGCCGACAGGGCGACACTGAAGCTTTCTTT.

This chain joins TRBV5-1 and TRBJ1-1, with a weak D call TRBD1 (5 bases). Looked up from germline, CDR1 is SGHRS and CDR2 is YFSETQ. V was cut by 3 bases and J by 5 bases, with 20 bases left in between. The CDR3 is 16 amino acids. In DNA form, the CDR3 reads TGCGCCAGCAGCTGGGACCTTGCGGGGGGTACGACTGAAGCTTTCTTT. Encoded protein: CASSWDLAGGTTEAFF. The full variable domain, with the rest looked up from reference TRBV5-1 and TRBJ1-1, is KAGVTQTPRYLIKTRGQQVTLSCSPISGHRSVSWYQQTPGQGLQFLFEYFSETQRNKGNFPGRFSGRQFSNSRSEMNVSTLELGDSALYLCASSWDLAGGTTEAFFGQGTRLTVV.

V gene TRBV9 combines with J gene TRBJ2-2; 7 bases align to TRBD1. CDR1 is SGDLS and CDR2 is YYNGEE in the germline V gene. V shed 6 bases, J shed 1 base, and the junction held 0 bases outside the gene matches. The CDR3 is 13 residues long. CDR3 sequence (DNA): TGTGCCAGCACAGGGGGGAACACCGGGGAGCTGTTTTTT. This encodes CASTGGNTGELFF.

This clone was seen just once. DNA for the CDR3: TGTGCCAGCAGCCGACCACCCGGCTACGAGCAGTACTTC. Protein: CASSRPPGYEQYF. This chain links TRBV7-9 with TRBJ2-7; D unclear. From germline, CDR1 is SEHNR and CDR2 FQNEAQ (reference sequence). CDR3 length: 13 residues. The V end was cut by 5 bases, the J end by 3 bases, with 11 bases between.

The chain couples TRBV13 to TRBJ1-2; possible D gene TRBD1, 6 bases. Germline CDR1 and CDR2: PRHDT and FYEKMQ (reference sequence). CDR3 length equals 16 residues. Trimming left V 3 bases short and J 6 bases short, with 20 bases between. CDR3 region: CASSFAGGGRIDGYTF. The DNA for the CDR3 is TGTGCCAGCAGCTTCGCCGGTGGGGGGCGAATAGATGGCTACACCTTC.

The chain carries TRBV12-5 and TRBJ1-1; possible D gene TRBD1, 5 bases. Germline values: CDR1 LGHNT, CDR2 FRNRAP. V lost 4 bases to trimming and J lost 6 bases, with 18 bases between them. The CDR3 consists of 15 residues. CDR3 sequence: CASGSGGGPSPEAFF. The CDR3 DNA sequence: TGTGCTAGTGGTTCCGGCGGGGGACCGTCTCCTGAAGCTTTCTTT. The full variable domain, in which reference TRBV12-5 and TRBJ1-1 provide the parts outside the CDR3, is DARVTQTPRHKVTEMGQEVTMRCQPILGHNTVFWYRQTMMQGLELLAYFRNRAPLDDSGMPKDRFSAEMPDATLATLKIQPSEPRDSAVYFCASGSGGGPSPEAFFGQGTRLTVV.

The genes are TRBV6-5 and TRBJ2-7, with 7 bases that match TRBD2. After removal of 0 bases from V and 1 base from J, the junction contained 6 bases not matched to a gene. Germline V gene data show CDR1 as MNHEY and CDR2 as SVGAGI. This CDR3 region has 16 residues. CDR3 in amino acids: CASSYSGGFSSYEQYF. The CDR3 DNA reads TGTGCCAGCAGTTACTCGGGGGGGTTTAGTTCCTACGAGCAGTACTTC.

V and J are TRBV29-1 and TRBJ2-1; D is possibly TRBD1 (6 bases). This CDR3 comprises 12 residues. Trimming stripped 3 bases from V and 6 bases from J, with 9 bases between. The germline V gene encodes CDR1 SQVTM and CDR2 ANQGSEA. CDR3 in DNA: TGCAGCGTTGACGTGGGGGCCAATGAGCAGTTCTTC. Translation gives CSVDVGANEQFF.

This clone was seen a single time. The chain employs TRBV12-5 and TRBJ2-1, with a tentative D call TRBD2 (6 bases). V was trimmed by 5 bases and J by 7 bases, leaving 18 bases between them. Germline lookup yields CDR1 LGHNT and CDR2 FRNRAP. The CDR3 has 15 residues. The CDR3: CASGPRGPLENEQFF. CDR3 DNA sequence: TGTGCTAGTGGTCCGCGGGGCCCCTTGGAGAATGAGCAGTTCTTC.

V and J are TRBV4-3 and TRBJ1-1, with D possibly TRBD1 on 6 matching bases. Germline CDR1 LGHNA, CDR2 YSLEER. V dropped 4 bases and J dropped 5 bases, with 17 bases sitting between them. The CDR3 totals 15 residues. CDR3 loop: CASSRIRDIRTEAFF. CDR3 nucleotide sequence: TGCGCCAGCAGCCGGATAAGGGACATCAGAACTGAAGCTTTCTTT.

The chain has TRBV27 and TRBJ2-7; TRBD1 aligns across 9 bases. The CDR3 consists of 14 residues. V trimming: 5 bases; J trimming: 7 bases; junction bases outside the gene matches: 9. CDR1 is MNHEY, CDR2 SMNVEV, per germline (reference sequence). The CDR3 sequence is CASSAGDRVGEQYF. The CDR3 bases are TGTGCCAGCAGTGCTGGGGACAGGGTAGGAGAGCAGTACTTC.